This T cell receptor beta chain was recorded in a study of shared clonotypes between healthy human individuals. Points on this clone: Its matching antigen is unknown.

Germline V gives CDR1 MNHEY, CDR2 SMNVEV (reference sequence). V lost 4 bases to trimming and J lost 4 bases, with 10 bases between them. This CDR3 region has 14 residues. CD45RO negativity and positive selection for CCR7 defined naive CD8 cells, a population that excluded terminally differentiated effector memory CD45RA+ cells. Whole-study results and caveats: Sequencing of the sorted subsets was shown by rarefaction to be incomplete despite large depth. The study found lower generation probabilities in non-shared clonotypes than in those shared by all four donors.

Each cell subset's genomic DNA was divided evenly among several immunoSEQ plates. Some clones are missing from TCRdb's copy, which holds only in-frame ones; the method was immunoSEQ multiplex PCR. Seen here are more than 2 million clones, about 95% observed once, and the top ten hold around 1.1%. V and J are TRBV27 and TRBJ2-2; TRBD2 might be the D (5 bases). Sequenced: naive CD8+ T cells sorted from blood. The clonotype comes from a man younger than 35 in good health. The CDR3 sequence: CASSWTAITGELFF. The DNA for the CDR3 is TGTGCCAGCAGTTGGACTGCGATCACCGGGGAGCTGTTTTTT.